These 27 T cell receptor beta chains were all obtained from the same sample, sequenced in a study of blood T cells in healthy people across ages. Then a second PCR, running about 6 to 12 cycles, was carried out with a sample-barcoded 5' primer and a J-beta primer mix. TCRdb passed the 5' RACE reads through MiXCR, listing each CDR3 protein once. The sample yields around 1,500,000 distinct CDR3 sequences, 35% to 45% seen once. Sequencing was carried out using blood. The origin of the receptors is a woman in her late teens or twenties in good health.

The chain carries TRBV3-1 and TRBJ1-1; D may be TRBD1 (5 bases). Germline CDR1 LGHDT, CDR2 YNNKEL (reference sequence). The CDR3 is 13 amino acids. Between the trimmed V and J ends, which lost 0 bases and 11 bases, there was a span of 13 bases. The CDR3 protein is CASSQEGPIGAFF. The CDR3 nucleotides read TGTGCCAGCAGCCAAGAGGGGCCGATCGGTGCTTTCTTT. The whole variable domain, filled in from reference TRBV3-1 and TRBJ1-1, reads DTAVSQTPKYLVTQMGNDKSIKCEQNLGHDTMYWYKQDSKKFLKIMFSYNNKELIINETVPNRFSPKSPDKAHLNLHINSLELGDSAVYFCASSQEGPIGAFFGQGTRLTVV.

The J gene is TRBJ1-4, the V gene TRBV4-1; TRBD1 matches at 7 bases. The CDR3 loop spans 15 amino acids. Germline CDR1 MGHRA, CDR2 YSYEKL. Unmatched junction bases numbered 10, after V lost 4 bases and J lost 8 bases. CDR3 loop: CASSPLTGMGEKLFF. In nucleotides, the CDR3 is TGCGCCAGCAGCCCCCTGACAGGGATGGGGGAAAAACTGTTTTTT.

This clonotype has only a few counts. The rearrangement links TRBV27 to TRBJ2-5; D is possibly TRBD1 (6 bases). The germline CDR1 and CDR2 sequences are MNHEY and SMNVEV (reference sequence). CDR3 length equals 15 residues. V lost 0 bases and J 5 bases, leaving 13 bases between the germline ends. CDR3 sequence: CASSLSGSQGETQYF. In DNA, the CDR3 is TGTGCCAGCAGTTTATCAGGCAGTCAGGGGGAGACCCAGTACTTC.

Only a few counts were recorded for this clonotype. The J gene is TRBJ1-5, the V gene TRBV2; TRBD1 might be the D (5 bases). The V gene lost 4 bases and the J gene lost 1 base, with 14 bases spanning the gap. The CDR3 spans 16 residues. Germline lookup yields CDR1 SNHLY and CDR2 FYNNEI. The CDR3 DNA reads as TGTGCCAGCAGTGGGATACAGGATTCAAGCAATCAGCCCCAGCATTTT. Its translation is CASSGIQDSSNQPQHF.

The gene calls are TRBV20-1 and TRBJ2-1; 11 bases fit TRBD2. The germline gives CDR1 DFQATT, CDR2 SNEGSKA (reference sequence). There are 14 residues in the CDR3. The V segment lost 2 bases and the J segment 7 bases; nucleotides outside the gene matches: 4. CDR3 DNA: TGCAGTGCTAGACCGACTAGCGGGAAAAATGAGCAGTTCTTC. It codes for CSARPTSGKNEQFF.

This clonotype showed up just a few times. The rearrangement links TRBV10-3 to TRBJ1-1, with D possibly being TRBD1 (6 bases). The germline CDR1 and CDR2 sequences are ENHRY and SYGVKD. V lost 2 bases, J lost 7 bases, and 8 bases lay in between. This CDR3 is built from 12 residues. CDR3 coding DNA: TGTGCCATCAGTGAGGACAGGAGTGAAGCTTTCTTT. As protein: CAISEDRSEAFF.

This clonotype was seen only a few times. V usage is TRBV29-1 and J usage is TRBJ1-1; D gene unclear. Germline V CDR1 and CDR2: SQVTM, ANQGSEA. The CDR3 consists of 13 residues. Trimming cost V 3 bases and J 2 bases, with 10 bases left between them. Here the CDR3 reads CSVENRFNTEAFF. Here the CDR3 DNA reads TGCAGCGTTGAGAACAGATTCAACACTGAAGCTTTCTTT.

This clonotype was recorded at least ten times. One end of the junction fails to match germline, which may point to a read error. The V and J genes are TRBV5-1 and TRBJ2-6, with TRBD1 as a possible D gene (6 bases). CDR1 and CDR2 from the germline V gene are SGHRS and YFSETQ. CDR3 length: 15 amino acids. In DNA, the CDR3 is TGTGCCAGCAGCTTAGGGGGCTCTGGGGCCAACGTCCTGACTTTC. Protein sequence: CASSLGGSGANVLTF.

J is TRBJ2-7 and V is TRBV30, with 8 bases matching TRBD2. The germline V gene encodes CDR1 GTSNPN and CDR2 SVGIG (reference sequence). V trimming: 0 bases; J trimming: 6 bases; junction bases outside the gene matches: 13. The CDR3 length is 16 residues. CDR3 loop: CAWSVNRGGRVGEQYF. CDR3 bases: TGTGCCTGGAGTGTAAACCGGGGGGGCCGTGTTGGCGAGCAGTACTTC.

The sample holds a few counts of this clonotype. The V gene is TRBV12-3 or TRBV12-4, the J gene TRBJ2-1, with 8 bases identical to TRBD2. The closer fit of TRBJ2-7 to the DNA end suggests the J call may be wrong. The CDR3 has 18 residues. CDR3 protein: CASRTSELAGGSYNEQYF. CDR3 bases: TGTGCCAGCAGAACTTCCGAACTGGCGGGAGGTTCCTACAATGAGCAGTACTTC.

This rearrangement joins TRBV6-5 to TRBJ2-1; 9 bases fit TRBD2. There are 16 residues in the CDR3. Germline-derived CDR1 and CDR2 are MNHEY and SVGAGI. The V and J ends lost 5 bases and 5 bases, in that order; junction bases with no gene match: 10. This CDR3 is CASSPTSGPADNEQFF. CDR3 bases: TGTGCCAGCAGTCCGACTAGCGGCCCCGCGGACAATGAGCAGTTCTTC.

J is TRBJ2-3 and V is TRBV18; D uncertain. Trimming pared 5 bases from V and 4 bases from J, leaving 13 bases between. Germline-derived CDR1 and CDR2 are KGHSH and LQKENI. The CDR3 totals 14 residues. CDR3 coding DNA: TGTGCCAGCTCAGACCGGGCACCCCCAGATACGCAGTATTTT. This sequence encodes CASSDRAPPDTQYF.

The chain has TRBV6-2 or TRBV6-3 and TRBJ2-1; the D gene is possibly TRBD2 (6 bases). Judging by the DNA end, TRBJ2-7 fits better; the J call may be wrong. Germline V gene data show CDR1 as MNHEY and CDR2 as SVGEGT. This CDR3 region has 17 residues. The CDR3 region has the DNA TGTGCCAGCAGTTACCCCCCCGCGGGGACCAAAGACAATGAGCAGTACTTC. Amino acids: CASSYPPAGTKDNEQYF.

The gene calls are TRBV12-3 or TRBV12-4 and TRBJ2-7; maybe TRBD1 (6 bases). The CDR3 is 14 amino acids. Trimming took 3 bases from V and 4 from J, leaving 13 bases between them. The DNA of the CDR3 is TGTGCCAGCAGTTTTGGGGTAGGGGGTTACGAGCAGTACTTC. Protein sequence: CASSFGVGGYEQYF.

This clonotype was detected ten times or more. The chain recombines TRBV20-1 with TRBJ2-3; perhaps TRBD1 as D (5 bases). The CDR3 is 14 amino acids. The germline CDR1 and CDR2 sequences are DFQATT and SNEGSKA (reference sequence). Trimming took off 6 bases at V and 3 bases at J, with 16 bases between the two ends. CDR3 sequence: CSARWPGATDTQYF. The CDR3 DNA sequence: TGCAGTGCCCGTTGGCCTGGGGCTACAGATACGCAGTATTTT.

The V and J genes are TRBV20-1 and TRBJ2-7; TRBD2 aligns across 11 bases. Gene TRBJ2-5 matches the end of the DNA better, so the J call may be wrong. Germline V gene sequence: CDR1 DFQATT, CDR2 SNEGSKA (reference sequence). The CDR3 consists of 16 residues. The chain's CDR3 is CSARGTSGKTQETQYF. The CDR3 DNA follows: TGCAGTGCTAGGGGGACTAGCGGCAAAACCCAAGAGACCCAGTACTTC.

The chain has TRBV11-2 and TRBJ2-1; 7 bases are shared with TRBD1. Germline lookup yields CDR1 SGHAT and CDR2 FQNNGV. V was pared by 5 bases and J by 12 bases, with 13 bases of the junction left unmatched. CDR3 length: 14 residues. This CDR3 is CASSRGQAVVGQFF. The CDR3 nucleotides read TGTGCCAGCAGCCGAGGACAGGCCGTGGTGGGGCAGTTCTTC.

This chain links TRBV20-1 with TRBJ2-1; D perhaps matches TRBD1 (8 bases). The CDR3 is made up of 16 amino acids. The germline gives CDR1 DFQATT, CDR2 SNEGSKA (reference sequence). V lost 3 bases, J lost 0 bases, and 15 bases lay in between. DNA for the CDR3: TGCAGTGCTAGGGAAACAGGGGGGGCCTCCTACAATGAGCAGTTCTTC. This gives the protein CSARETGGASYNEQFF.

In nucleotides, the CDR3 is TGCGGAAGTACGGAACCGGGACTAGCCTCCGAGCAGTACTTC. Encoded protein: CGSTEPGLASEQYF. The chain has TRBV20-1 and TRBJ2-7, with 9 bases aligning to TRBD2. CDR3 size: 14 residues. The germline V gene has CDR1 DFQATT and CDR2 SNEGSKA (reference sequence).

This clonotype was observed a few times. The genes are TRBV20-1 and TRBJ1-2, with D perhaps matching TRBD1 (6 bases). The germline V and J ends were trimmed by 5 bases and 8 bases, with 21 bases remaining between them. From germline, CDR1 is DFQATT and CDR2 SNEGSKA (reference sequence). The CDR3 contains 14 residues. This chain's CDR3 is CSASQGTHQGGYTF. CDR3 coding DNA: TGCAGTGCTTCCCAGGGGACCCACCAGGGCGGCTACACCTTC.

The genes are TRBV7-2 and TRBJ2-5, with TRBD1 matching over 9 bases. The V segment lost 5 bases and the J segment 4 bases; nucleotides outside the gene matches: 8. The CDR3 totals 15 residues. Germline assignment: CDR1 SGHTA and CDR2 FQGNSA. The CDR3 DNA reads TGTGCCAGCAGCGAAAGAACAGGGGGCGGAGAGACCCAGTACTTC. As protein: CASSERTGGGETQYF.

V is TRBV6-1 and J is TRBJ2-3, with D maybe TRBD2 (6 bases). Germline V gene data show CDR1 as MNHNS and CDR2 as SASEGT. The CDR3 length is 14 residues. Trimming removed 7 bases from V and 0 bases from J, with 11 bases in between. CDR3 residues: CASKEGPSTDTQYF. Written as DNA, the CDR3 is TGTGCCAGCAAGGAGGGTCCAAGCACAGATACGCAGTATTTT.

The sample holds a few counts of this clonotype. The chain recombines TRBV7-9 with TRBJ2-5; no definite D call. Germline V gene sequence: CDR1 SEHNR, CDR2 FQNEAQ (reference sequence). Trimming pared 2 bases from V and 2 bases from J, leaving 12 bases between. The CDR3 has 15 amino acids. The CDR3 loop reads CASSLNLAAQETQYF. CDR3 nucleotide sequence: TGTGCCAGCAGCTTAAATCTCGCGGCACAAGAGACCCAGTACTTC.

The gene calls are TRBV5-1 and TRBJ2-7; 11 positions match TRBD2. The end of the DNA fits TRBJ2-5 better, so the J call may be wrong. Germline V gene lookup returns CDR1 SGHRS and CDR2 YFSETQ. CDR3 size: 15 residues. The CDR3 loop is CASSLVLAGVETQYF. The CDR3 DNA reads as TGCGCCAGCAGCTTGGTACTAGCGGGAGTTGAGACCCAGTACTTC.

This clonotype has only a few counts. This chain uses TRBV5-6 with TRBJ2-7; 7 bases map to TRBD1. The J segment lost 4 bases and the V segment lost 4 bases, leaving 11 bases of the junction unmatched. The CDR3 spans 15 residues. Germline V gene sequence: CDR1 SGHDT, CDR2 YYEEEE. The CDR3 loop reads CASSIPGQRVYEQYF. The CDR3 DNA sequence: TGTGCCAGCAGCATACCGGGACAGCGCGTTTACGAGCAGTACTTC. The variable domain in full, with the rest retrieved from reference TRBV5-6 and TRBJ2-7, is DAGVTQSPTHLIKTRGQQVTLRCSPKSGHDTVSWYQQALGQGPQFIFQYYEEEERQRGNFPDRFSGHQFPNYSSELNVNALLLGDSALYLCASSIPGQRVYEQYFGPGTRLTVT.

The V and J genes are TRBV7-2 and TRBJ1-5; 10 bases map to TRBD1. There are 16 residues in the CDR3. Germline V gene lookup returns CDR1 SGHTA and CDR2 FQGNSA. V shed 2 bases and J 3 bases; nucleotides not matched to a gene: 4. The chain's CDR3 is CASSLRGQGTNQPQHF. In DNA form, the CDR3 reads TGTGCCAGCAGCTTAAGGGGACAGGGGACCAATCAGCCCCAGCATTTT.

This clonotype came up a few times. V gene TRBV28 combines with J gene TRBJ2-1; D is possibly TRBD1 (5 bases). Trimming took off 2 bases at V and 5 bases at J, with 13 bases between the two ends. Germline V gene lookup returns CDR1 MDHEN and CDR2 SYDVKM. The CDR3 has 15 amino acids. CDR3 region: CASSLRGGSDNEQFF. CDR3 DNA: TGTGCCAGCAGTTTAAGGGGTGGATCAGACAATGAGCAGTTCTTC. Combining the CDR3 with reference TRBV28 and TRBJ2-1 gives the whole variable domain DVKVTQSSRYLVKRTGEKVFLECVQDMDHENMFWYRQDPGLGLRLIYFSYDVKMKEKGDIPEGYSVSREKKERFSLILESASTNQTSMYLCASSLRGGSDNEQFFGPGTRLTVL.